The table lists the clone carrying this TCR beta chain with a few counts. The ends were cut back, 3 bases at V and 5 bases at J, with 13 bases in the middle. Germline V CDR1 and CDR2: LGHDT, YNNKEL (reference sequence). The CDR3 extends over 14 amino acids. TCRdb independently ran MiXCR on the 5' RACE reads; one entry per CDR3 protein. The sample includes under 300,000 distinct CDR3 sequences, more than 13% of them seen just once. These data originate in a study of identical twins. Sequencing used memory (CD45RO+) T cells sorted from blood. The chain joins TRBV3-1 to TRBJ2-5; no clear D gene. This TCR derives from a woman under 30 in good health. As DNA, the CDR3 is TGTGCCAGCAGCCATCGGAGTGTCGTGGAGACCCAGTACTTC. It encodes CASSHRSVVETQYF.